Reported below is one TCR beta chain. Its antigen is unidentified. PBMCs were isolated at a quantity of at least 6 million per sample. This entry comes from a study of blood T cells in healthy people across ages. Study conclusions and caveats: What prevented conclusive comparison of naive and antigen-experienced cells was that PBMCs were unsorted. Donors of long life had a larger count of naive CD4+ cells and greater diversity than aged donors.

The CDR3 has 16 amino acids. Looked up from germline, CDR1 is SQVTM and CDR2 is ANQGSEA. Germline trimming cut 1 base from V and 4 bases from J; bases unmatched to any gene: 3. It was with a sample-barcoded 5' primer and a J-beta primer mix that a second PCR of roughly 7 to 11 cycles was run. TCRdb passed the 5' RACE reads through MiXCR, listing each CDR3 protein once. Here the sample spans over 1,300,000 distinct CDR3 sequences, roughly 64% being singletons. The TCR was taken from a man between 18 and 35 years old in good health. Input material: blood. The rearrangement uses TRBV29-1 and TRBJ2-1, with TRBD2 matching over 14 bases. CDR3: CSVEGLAGGLYNEQFF. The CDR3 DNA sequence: TGCAGCGTTGAAGGACTAGCGGGGGGGTTATACAATGAGCAGTTCTTC.